The entry that follows covers one T cell receptor beta chain sequence. Antigen specificity is unknown. The time point denotes: persistent/refractory GD, antithyroid drugs over 5 years with positive TRAb. Extracted RNA from PBMCs served as the source of the TCR library. It was American Thyroid Association guidelines that determined Graves' disease diagnosis. These data belong to a study of regulatory T cells in long-lasting Graves disease. Study-level findings and limits: Persistent cases favored TRBV28, TRBJ1-2 and TRBJ2-5.

With iRepertoire HTBI primers and Arm-PCR of CDR3 regions, TCR beta libraries were built. As originally analysed: Identified across the samples were 60 to 70 TRBV segments and roughly 13 TRBJ segments. TCRdb recomputed calls from the multiplex PCR reads with MiXCR, one row per CDR3 protein. These V and J calls are TCRdb output, not the study's own analysis. This repertoire shows a few hundred thousand distinct CDR3 sequences, 20% to 25% found once; its top ten account for about an eighth. Germline lookup yields CDR1 SGHKS and CDR2 YYEKEE (reference sequence). The CDR3 is made up of 14 amino acids. J was trimmed by 3 bases and V by 2 bases; bases with no gene match: 3.

The source was peripheral blood mononuclear cells (PBMCs), collected when the disease was refractory, from a patient treated with antithyroid drugs. The chain recombines TRBV5-5 with TRBJ1-2; 8 nucleotides line up with TRBD1. This receptor was identified in a female donor with Graves disease. The CDR3 DNA reads as TGTGCCAGCAGCTTCTGGACAGGGTACTATGGCTACACCTTC. Residues: CASSFWTGYYGYTF.